The source of this TCR beta chain is a study of CD8 T cells in ankylosing spondylitis. The CDR3 totals 14 residues. The V gene's germline CDR1 is SGHRS and CDR2 YFSETQ. Trimming pared 0 bases from V and 4 bases from J, leaving 7 bases between. Study-level results: Prior work had noted some motif variants in reactive arthritis blood and synovial fluid. For ankylosing spondylitis blood, a TCR beta motif of seven to nine highly homologous variants appeared characteristic.

Libraries for TCR beta were made by quantitative 5'-RACE with molecular barcodes. TCRdb re-called the 5' RACE reads with MiXCR, one entry per CDR3 protein. The table includes around 180,000 distinct CDR3 sequences, 13% detected once. This clonotype was seen many times. Antigen specificity is unknown. This chain uses TRBV5-1 with TRBJ2-2; D gene uncertain. The specimen was blood, either unsorted or a sorted T cell fraction (not recorded which). This TCR derives from a female donor with ankylosing spondylitis or in good health (not recorded which). CDR3 loop: CASSLDPTTGELFF. CDR3 nucleotide sequence: TGCGCCAGCAGCTTGGATCCGACCACCGGGGAGCTGTTTTTT.